The table lists the clone carrying this T cell receptor (beta chain) with a few counts. The antigen is unknown. The germline CDR1 and CDR2 sequences are SEHNR and FQNEAQ (reference sequence). The CDR3 contains 17 residues. The V segment lost 3 bases and the J segment 0 bases; nucleotides outside the gene matches: 10. The sample originates from a study of radiotherapy plus CTLA-4 blockade in lung cancer. General observations from the study: Peripheral blood showed expansion of tumor-derived TCR clones after radiotherapy and ipilimumab.

Sequencing used immunoSEQ multiplex PCR; TCRdb keeps in-frame clones, though not all of them. The sample carries 75,000 or so clones, around four fifths recorded once. Focal radiation with ipilimumab CTLA-4 blockade was given to patients with chemo-refractory metastatic non-small-cell lung cancer. This receptor was obtained from a human donor with non-small cell lung cancer who had a complete response to radiotherapy plus ipilimumab. The sequences come from peripheral blood, collected from a patient treated with radiotherapy plus ipilimumab. This sequence joins TRBV7-9 and TRBJ1-1; TRBD1 aligns across 7 bases. DNA for the CDR3: TGTGCCAGCAGCTTCGGGTCGACAGGGCCTATGAACACTGAAGCTTTCTTT. Translated: CASSFGSTGPMNTEAFF.